This T cell receptor beta chain was profiled in a study of T-cell memory formation after mild COVID-19. UMIs and sample barcodes were carried by the TCR alpha and TCR beta cDNA libraries that 5'RACE produced using constant-segment primers. TCRdb recomputed calls from the 5' RACE reads with MiXCR, one row per CDR3 protein. The table records hundreds of thousands of distinct CDR3 sequences, over 25% of them present only once. The CDR3 is 20 amino acids. V gave up 3 bases and J gave up 2 bases; unmatched junction bases: 17. The germline V gene encodes CDR1 LNHNV and CDR2 YYDKDF (reference sequence). This clonotype originated in an adult woman who had mild COVID-19 (a few samples of this study predate the infection). Cell type and time point are not known. This rearrangement joins TRBV15 to TRBJ2-4, with 9 bases that match TRBD1. The specimen was PBMCs or a T cell subset sorted from them (not recorded which). Written as DNA, the CDR3 is TGTGCCACCAGCAGGGGCCCGCCTTCGACAGGGGGACTACCCAAAAACATTCAGTACTTC. Translated, it gives CATSRGPPSTGGLPKNIQYF.